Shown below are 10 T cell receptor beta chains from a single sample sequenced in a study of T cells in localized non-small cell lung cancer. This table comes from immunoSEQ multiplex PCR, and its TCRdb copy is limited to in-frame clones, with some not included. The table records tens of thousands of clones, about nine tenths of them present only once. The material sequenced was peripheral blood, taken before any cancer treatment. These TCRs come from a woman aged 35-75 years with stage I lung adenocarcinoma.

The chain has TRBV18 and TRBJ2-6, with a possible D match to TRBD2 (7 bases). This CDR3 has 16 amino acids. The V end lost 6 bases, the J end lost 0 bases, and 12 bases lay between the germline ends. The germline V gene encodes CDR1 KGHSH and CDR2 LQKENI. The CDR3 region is CASSRRGGSGANVLTF. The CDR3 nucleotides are TGTGCCAGCTCGCGGAGGGGGGGCTCTGGGGCCAACGTCCTGACTTTC.

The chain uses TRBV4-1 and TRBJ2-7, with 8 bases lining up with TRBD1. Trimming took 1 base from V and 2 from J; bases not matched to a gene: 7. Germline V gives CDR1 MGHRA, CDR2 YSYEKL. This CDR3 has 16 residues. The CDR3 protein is CASSQAPDRATYEQYF. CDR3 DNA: TGCGCCAGCAGCCAAGCCCCGGACAGGGCCACCTACGAGCAGTACTTC.

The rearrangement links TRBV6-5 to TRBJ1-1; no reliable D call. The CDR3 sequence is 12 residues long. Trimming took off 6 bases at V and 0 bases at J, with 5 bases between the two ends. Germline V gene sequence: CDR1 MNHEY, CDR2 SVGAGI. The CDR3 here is CASSHMNTEAFF. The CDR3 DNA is TGTGCCAGCAGCCACATGAACACTGAAGCTTTCTTT.

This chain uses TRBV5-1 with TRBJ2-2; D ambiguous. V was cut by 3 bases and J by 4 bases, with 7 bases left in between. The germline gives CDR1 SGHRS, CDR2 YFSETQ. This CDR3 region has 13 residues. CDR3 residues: CASSSAATGELFF. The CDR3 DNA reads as TGCGCCAGCAGCTCTGCGGCCACCGGGGAGCTGTTTTTT.

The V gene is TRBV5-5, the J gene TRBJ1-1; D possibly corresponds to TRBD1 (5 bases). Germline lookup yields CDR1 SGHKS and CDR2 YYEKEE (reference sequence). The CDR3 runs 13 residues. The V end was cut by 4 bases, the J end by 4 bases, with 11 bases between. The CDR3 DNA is TGTGCCAGCAGCCCCCTCGGGGCCACTGAAGCTTTCTTT. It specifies CASSPLGATEAFF.

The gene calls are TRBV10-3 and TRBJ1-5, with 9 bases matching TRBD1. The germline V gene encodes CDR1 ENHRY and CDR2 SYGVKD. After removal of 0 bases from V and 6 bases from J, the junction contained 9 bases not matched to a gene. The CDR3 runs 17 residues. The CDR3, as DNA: TGTGCCATCAGTGAGTCGTCGGGGACAGGGAATACTCAGCCCCAGCATTTT. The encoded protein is CAISESSGTGNTQPQHF.

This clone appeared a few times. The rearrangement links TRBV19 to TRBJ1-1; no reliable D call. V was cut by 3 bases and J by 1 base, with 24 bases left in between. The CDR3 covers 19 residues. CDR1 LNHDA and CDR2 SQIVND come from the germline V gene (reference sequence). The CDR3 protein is CASSIALVRSPGRNTEAFF. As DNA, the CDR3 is TGTGCCAGTAGTATTGCATTAGTGAGGTCACCTGGGAGGAACACTGAAGCTTTCTTT.

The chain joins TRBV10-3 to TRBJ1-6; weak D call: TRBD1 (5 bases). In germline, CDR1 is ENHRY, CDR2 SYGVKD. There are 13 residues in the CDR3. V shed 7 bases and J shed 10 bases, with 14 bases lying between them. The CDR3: CAINRQGNSPLHF. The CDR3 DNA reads TGTGCCATCAATAGGCAGGGAAACTCACCCCTCCACTTT.

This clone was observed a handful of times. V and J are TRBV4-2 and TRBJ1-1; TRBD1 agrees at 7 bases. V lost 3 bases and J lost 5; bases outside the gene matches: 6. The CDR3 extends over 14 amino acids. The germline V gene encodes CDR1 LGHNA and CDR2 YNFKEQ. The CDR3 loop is CASSQTGPGTEAFF. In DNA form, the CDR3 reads TGTGCCAGCAGCCAGACAGGGCCGGGGACTGAAGCTTTCTTT.

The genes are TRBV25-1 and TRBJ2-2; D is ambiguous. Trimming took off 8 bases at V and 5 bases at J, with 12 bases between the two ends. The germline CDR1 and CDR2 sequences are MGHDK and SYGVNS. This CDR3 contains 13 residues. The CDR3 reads CASLYLVTGELFF. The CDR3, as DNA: TGTGCCAGCCTCTATCTGGTTACCGGGGAGCTGTTTTTT.